The clone carrying this T cell receptor (beta chain) was detected ten times or more. Its antigen is unidentified. This sample is part of a study of T cell repertoires in cytomegalovirus infection. The study, taken as a whole, reports: Totalled public TCR beta family frequency picked out people who carried CMV plus the relevant HLA.

TCRdb re-called the reads with MiXCR, one entry per CDR3 protein. The sample includes 50,000 to 65,000 distinct CDR3 sequences, around a fifth of them seen just once. The sample consisted of CD8+ T cells from cultured PBMCs, taken from culture after CMV antigen stimulation. This receptor was identified in a human donor in good health (CMV status not recorded). Some clones in this sample may be carry-over from other donors' samples.

The CDR3 loop is CASRLGGEPDTQYF. The CDR3, as DNA: TGTGCCAGCAGACTTGGAGGGGAACCAGATACGCAGTATTTT. J is TRBJ2-3 and V is TRBV6-5; weak D call: TRBD2 (6 bases). This CDR3 region has 14 residues. V lost 6 bases and J lost 4, with 14 bases in between. CDR1 is MNHEY, CDR2 SVGAGI, per germline.